The source of this T cell receptor beta chain is a study of cytomegalovirus exposure and HLA in healthy donors. Study-level information: Earlier, approximately 110 million unique TCR beta sequences were recovered from 200 million or so T cells by an analysis.

PCR employed 60 Vbeta and 13 Jbeta primers. Repertoires were generated with immunoSEQ multiplex PCR, while TCRdb's copy carries only in-frame clones and drops some. The data contain some 110,000 clones, around 15% of them seen just once; the ten biggest clones take up more than 0.8%. About this clone: Its antigen is currently unknown.

Study-level findings and limits: Productive rates of about 87% or about 30% were seen for most TCR beta V segments in an earlier analysis.

V was clipped by 2 bases and J by 3 bases, with 8 bases between them. Germline CDR1 reads SGHNT; CDR2 reads YYREEE (reference sequence). This CDR3 contains 13 residues. The receptor was isolated from a female donor in good health and CMV-seronegative. Input material: PBMCs. V usage is TRBV5-4 and J usage is TRBJ2-5; no clear D gene. For the CDR3, the DNA is TGTGCCAGCAGCTTCCGTGGAGAAGAGACCCAGTACTTC. Translated, it gives CASSFRGEETQYF. The full variable domain, rest sourced from reference TRBV5-4 and TRBJ2-5, is ETGVTQSPTHLIKTRGQQVTLRCSSQSGHNTVSWYQQALGQGPQFIFQYYREEENGRGNFPPRFSGLQFPNYSSELNVNALELDDSALYLCASSFRGEETQYFGPGTRLLVL.